This T cell receptor beta chain was documented in a study of T cells in Graves' hyperthyroidism and ophthalmopathy. Diagnosis rested on symptoms, serum thyroxine and TRAb, thyroid ultrasound, and orbital computed tomography. Extraction of PBMCs used 8 to 10 ml of fresh peripheral blood. The CDR3 consists of 12 residues. Trimming shortened V by 3 bases and J by 3 bases, and 6 bases separated the two germline ends. Per germline, CDR1 SGHTA and CDR2 FQGNSA. It was RNA transcripts that yielded the amplified TCR beta CDR3 regions. Initially, a first-round RT-PCR of the TCR CDR3 employed the HTBI primer set. TCRdb fed the multiplex PCR reads into MiXCR, producing one record per CDR3 protein. The sample contains about 210,000 distinct CDR3 sequences, around 17% of which appear only once.

Sequencing was carried out using blood. The TCR sequence derives from a man in his forties or fifties with Graves' hyperthyroidism. The chain employs TRBV7-2 and TRBJ2-7; D is unresolved. The CDR3 DNA sequence: TGTGCCAGCAGCTTTGTAGGCTACGAGCAGTACTTC. Its protein product is CASSFVGYEQYF.